The rows below give T cell receptor beta chains drawn from one sample of a study of T-cell memory formation after mild COVID-19. TCRdb reanalysed the 5' RACE reads using MiXCR and keeps one entry per CDR3 protein. The sample records 150,000 or so distinct CDR3 sequences, 25% being singletons. The sequenced sample was PBMCs or a T cell subset sorted from them (not recorded which). The origin of the receptors is an adult woman who had mild COVID-19 (a few samples of this study predate the infection). Cell type and time point are not known. Both conserved end residues are trimmed from each CDR3. Size is omitted from some rows. Given values are once, few, many or a class for expanded clones.

cdr3_aa clone_size j_call v_call
ASSEWDRTYEQY NA TRBJ2-7 TRBV25-1
ASSKTSRATGANVLT once TRBJ2-6 TRBV21-1
ASRITGELF NA TRBJ2-2 TRBV7-9
ASSEHRDSSRTDTQY NA TRBJ2-3 TRBV6-1
ASSVWGGQPQH NA TRBJ1-5 TRBV5-1
SANFGAEAF few TRBJ1-1 TRBV20-1
ASNPGRGEQY NA TRBJ2-7 TRBV7-6
ASNFVRNTEAF few TRBJ1-1 TRBV12-3/TRBV12-4
ASRGGSYNEQF NA TRBJ2-1 TRBV5-1
ASSLAMGTGQGVHEQF NA TRBJ2-1 TRBV5-1
ATSDIGTPEAF once TRBJ2-1 TRBV24-1
SAREGSGNYEQY NA TRBJ2-7 TRBV20-1
ASSRDRLTDTQY many TRBJ2-3 TRBV12-3/TRBV12-4
ASSSDRLQIYGYT once TRBJ1-2 TRBV7-9
ASSPIYGYEQY NA TRBJ2-7 TRBV9
SSGASYEQY NA TRBJ2-7 TRBV20-1
ASSPGGLAVGETQY few TRBJ2-5 TRBV12-3/TRBV12-4
ASSLFGGLNIQY few TRBJ2-4 TRBV7-8
ASSSPDRGYTEAF few TRBJ1-1 TRBV5-6
ASSVALGLAGGEQY NA TRBJ2-7 TRBV9
ASSQSWQGDGELF NA TRBJ2-2 TRBV4-1
ASSRWGLAGGTQY NA TRBJ2-3 TRBV6-5
ASSPQGLAGDTQY NA TRBJ2-3 TRBV4-3
ASSERVAIGEQY many TRBJ2-7 TRBV6-1
ASSQTGGETQY NA TRBJ2-5 TRBV6-6
ASSLALGDTQY few TRBJ2-3 TRBV7-7
ASSRNPQNSAYGYT few TRBJ1-2 TRBV7-2
ASSSLAGGPYNEQF NA TRBJ2-1 TRBV7-2
SVEVDQRSTFYNEQF few TRBJ2-1 TRBV29-1
ASSDPGASYEQY few TRBJ2-7 TRBV2
ASSYSTGLLNTGELF NA TRBJ2-2 TRBV6-5
SARGSTSESSYNEQF few TRBJ2-1 TRBV20-1
ASSLGTDTNYYEQY few TRBJ2-7 TRBV5-5
ASRPWESADTQY NA TRBJ2-3 TRBV6-5
ASSKAGPNTEAF NA TRBJ1-1 TRBV7-6
SVPDTTEAF NA TRBJ1-1 TRBV29-1
ASSTTGTNEAF NA TRBJ1-1 TRBV9
ASSLLFGDFEQY few TRBJ2-7 TRBV27
ASSSSGGTGELF many TRBJ2-2 TRBV13
ASSLYSGTVTYEQY NA TRBJ2-7 TRBV5-1
ASSAAAAGELF few TRBJ2-2 TRBV5-6
ASSEIVGLPPGTQY NA TRBJ2-5 TRBV2
ASSQVLGGEPQH NA TRBJ1-5 TRBV4-1
ASSRDREYSYEQY few TRBJ2-7 TRBV7-9
ASTQSRQNDFEQY few TRBJ2-7 TRBV6-5
ASSPPQGVEQETQY few TRBJ2-5 TRBV7-9
ASSLAPTGHYGYT few TRBJ1-2 TRBV12-3/TRBV12-4